Below, one TCR beta chain is given with its context. Its matching antigen is unknown. This specimen comes from a study of cytomegalovirus exposure and HLA in healthy donors. Study overall: A later analysis reported the same platform for the 100 to 150 validation repertoires and the 500 to 700 first-cohort repertoires.

Whole-study results and caveats: The study labeled under 200 TCR beta chains cytomegalovirus-associated. According to a later analysis, TCR clusters from the first cohort tended to co-occur in the 120 or so validation repertoires. Both high specificity and high sensitivity reportedly marked the classifier's diagnosis of cytomegalovirus status.

The data were produced by immunoSEQ multiplex PCR, yet TCRdb's version contains in-frame clones alone and is incomplete. The data contain roughly 180,000 clones, approximately 88% of them singletons. What was sequenced was PBMCs. The receptor's source is a young man in good health and CMV-seropositive.

CDR3 sequence (DNA): TGTGCCAGCAGCCCCCTGACAGGTTCCTACGAGCAGTACTTC. It translates to CASSPLTGSYEQYF. This chain joins TRBV11-2 and TRBJ2-7; a possible D gene is TRBD1 (6 bases). From germline, CDR1 is SGHAT and CDR2 FQNNGV. Trimming removed 5 bases from V and 1 base from J, with 12 bases in between. The CDR3 is 14 amino acids.